This TCR beta chain is drawn from a study of blood T cell repertoires in COVID-19 (dated by TCRdb to the early 2020s). Background for the entire study: The collaborator samples originated in the United States, Italy and Spain and spanned the acute and convalescent phases of COVID-19. The prospective study material was composed of cDNA or gDNA derived from T cells, B-cell-depleted T cells, or PBMCs. Deeply sampled blood TCRbeta repertoires from subjects exposed to, actively infected with, or recovered from COVID-19 were included in the dataset. The repertoires were released in a freely available public database meant as a resource for research on the immune response to SARS-CoV-2. Samples were obtained from the ongoing ImmuneRACE study (first 160 participants) and from some 1,300 subjects provided by 6 global collaborators. Nearly every sample came with metadata listing a de-identified subject ID, COVID-19 status, age in years and sex. Where HLA class I and class II types were available, the types were taken from metadata supplied by the sample provider, not from assay-based typing.

V loses 0 bases at its end and J loses 9 bases; junction bases beyond the gene matches: 5. The CDR3, from cysteine to phenylalanine, totals 15 residues. CDR3 DNA is the only sequence kept; it has 45 bases, read in frame from the first base. CDR1 and CDR2, per the germline V gene, are SGHTS and YDEGEE. Concerning this clone: This receptor's antigen is unknown. Base qualities are not at hand, and no much larger clone is one base apart.

Participants in the prospective study were enrolled through a virtual design, were aged about 18 to 89 years, and lived in roughly 25 United States geographic areas. Cohort assignment in the prospective study relied on participant-reported clinical history from a screening survey and a study questionnaire. Each participant in the prospective study had whole blood, serum and a nasopharyngeal or oropharyngeal swab collected by mobile phlebotomists. Participants in the prospective study had the option to provide additional blood draws and questionnaires over an approximately 2-month period. Before DNA extraction, blood samples from the prospective study were shipped at room temperature or frozen. Overall study results and their limits: Clinical and demographic metadata were provided uncurated, with the amount varying by source and participant.

The immunoSEQ Assay, a bias-controlled multiplex PCR, was used to amplify TCRbeta CDR3 regions from genomic DNA. Per the source publication's procedure: Nucleated cell counts per sample were estimated from amplification of reference gene primers within the assay. Sequence reads were collapsed and filtered to measure the absolute abundance of every unique TCRbeta CDR3 rearrangement. For each sample, productive Simpson clonality was calculated by taking the square root of Simpson's diversity index across productive rearrangements. TCRdb mirrors the immuneACCESS table, restricted to in-frame sequences. Some clones are absent from its copies; in checked studies, under half trace to an unresolved V gene, and the reason for the others is unknown. V and J calls and clone size are given by that table; D and trimming were obtained from the DNA. Counted in this sample were hundreds of thousands of clones; 75% to 90% of them appeared once. Roughly 6.3% of the sample goes to the ten largest clones.

Recombination joined TRBV5-8 with TRBJ1-6; a stretch of 8 junction bases matches TRBD1. Sequencing was carried out using PBMCs or T cells enriched from blood (not recorded which). The source is a woman aged 25 to 39 with acute COVID-19. The CDR3: CASSLGGQGSSPLHF. The DNA sequence reads TGTGCCAGCAGCTTGGGCGGACAGGGAAGTTCACCCCTCCACTTT. Full variable domain (CDR3 extended with the reference TRBV5-8 and TRBJ1-6 proteins): EAGVTQSPTHLIKTRGQQATLRCSPISGHTSVYWYQQALGLGLQFLLWYDEGEERNRGNFPPRFSGRQFPNYSSELNVNALELEDSALYLCASSLGGQGSSPLHFGNGTRLTVT.